Presented here are 14 T cell receptor beta chains from one specimen sequenced in a study of cytomegalovirus exposure and HLA in healthy donors. 60 Vbeta and 13 Jbeta primers were used in PCR. Generated by immunoSEQ multiplex PCR, the TCRdb table keeps only in-frame clones and is missing some. The sample records around 140,000 clones, about 80% being singletons. Sequenced: PBMCs. The source of these receptors is a man aged 40-49 years in good health and CMV-seronegative.

The gene calls are TRBV6-1 and TRBJ2-5, with TRBD2 as a possible D gene (6 bases). CDR1 and CDR2 (germline): MNHNS, SASEGT. The CDR3 runs 15 residues. The germline V and J ends were trimmed by 3 bases and 2 bases, with 13 bases remaining between them. The CDR3 DNA reads as TGTGCCAGCAGTGATCCTCCCCGGGGGCAAGAGACCCAGTACTTC. Its protein product is CASSDPPRGQETQYF.

In DNA form, the CDR3 reads TGTGCCAGCAGCCAAGATCTACGGCAGGCAACAAGCTCTGGGGCCAACGTCCTGACTTTC. Protein product: CASSQDLRQATSSGANVLTF. The chain carries TRBV14 and TRBJ2-6; no clear D gene. The germline V gene encodes CDR1 SGHDN and CDR2 FVKESK. V lost 0 bases to trimming and J lost 0 bases, with 18 bases between them. The CDR3 has 20 amino acids.

V is TRBV10-3 and J is TRBJ2-5; 11 bases line up with TRBD2. V lost 3 bases to trimming and J lost 0 bases; unmatched junction nucleotides: 3. Per the germline V gene, CDR1 is ENHRY and CDR2 is SYGVKD. The CDR3 contains 16 residues. In DNA form, the CDR3 reads TGTGCCATCAGTGACCCGACTAGCGGGGACCAAGAGACCCAGTACTTC. Translating it yields CAISDPTSGDQETQYF.

This chain connects TRBV10-1 to TRBJ2-7; 7 bases fit TRBD2. The CDR3 contains 15 residues. Trimming took 0 bases from V and 3 from J; bases not matched to a gene: 5. CDR1 is WNHNN and CDR2 is SYGVQD in the germline V gene (reference sequence). CDR3 amino acids: CASSESAGRVYEQYF. The CDR3 DNA follows: TGCGCCAGCAGTGAGTCGGCAGGGAGGGTCTACGAGCAGTACTTC.

This sequence joins TRBV19 and TRBJ1-5, with D maybe TRBD1 (6 bases). The germline V and J ends were trimmed by 8 bases and 1 base, with 18 bases remaining between them. The CDR3 sequence is 16 residues long. Per the germline V gene, CDR1 is LNHDA and CDR2 is SQIVND (reference sequence). CDR3 in amino acids: CASRDMGGMSNQPQHF. In DNA, the CDR3 is TGTGCCAGTCGGGACATGGGTGGTATGAGCAATCAGCCCCAGCATTTT.

The V gene is TRBV5-6, the J gene TRBJ2-5; 13 bases map to TRBD2. V lost 4 bases, J lost 2 bases, and 5 bases stayed unmatched. Germline CDR1 and CDR2: SGHDT and YYEEEE. The CDR3 is made up of 16 amino acids. The CDR3 nucleotides are TGTGCCAGCAGCCCGAGACTAGCGGGGGGTCAAGAGACCCAGTACTTC. It is translated as CASSPRLAGGQETQYF. The full variable domain, with the rest looked up from reference TRBV5-6 and TRBJ2-5, is DAGVTQSPTHLIKTRGQQVTLRCSPKSGHDTVSWYQQALGQGPQFIFQYYEEEERQRGNFPDRFSGHQFPNYSSELNVNALLLGDSALYLCASSPRLAGGQETQYFGPGTRLLVL.

This clone was counted at least ten times. J is TRBJ1-1 and V is TRBV6-6; D unresolved. The CDR3 has 11 amino acids. The germline V gene has CDR1 MNHNY and CDR2 SVGAGI (reference sequence). Between the trimmed V and J ends, which lost 7 bases and 6 bases, there was a span of 9 bases. The CDR3, as DNA: TGTGCCAGCACCTGGGGAGCTGAAGCTTTCTTT. Translation: CASTWGAEAFF.

The rearrangement links TRBV18 to TRBJ1-6, with TRBD1 as a possible D gene (6 bases). The CDR3 runs to 14 residues. V shed 4 bases and J shed 5 bases, with 9 bases lying between them. CDR1 is KGHSH and CDR2 is LQKENI in the germline V gene. CDR3 protein: CASSLDRNNSPLHF. The CDR3 DNA reads TGTGCCAGCTCACTAGACAGGAATAATTCACCCCTCCACTTT.

The V and J genes are TRBV7-9 and TRBJ1-6, with D hard to call. The CDR3 is 16 amino acids. Trimming shortened V by 1 base and J by 5 bases, and 12 bases separated the two germline ends. Germline V CDR1 and CDR2: SEHNR, FQNEAQ (reference sequence). The CDR3 DNA follows: TGTGCCAGCAGCTTAGGAGGGCGTCAGAATAATTCACCCCTCCACTTT. Translated, it gives CASSLGGRQNNSPLHF.

The chain links TRBV28 to TRBJ2-7; D call uncertain. The V gene lost 4 bases and the J gene lost 4 bases, with 8 bases spanning the gap. CDR1 is MDHEN and CDR2 is SYDVKM in the germline V gene. CDR3 size: 12 residues. The CDR3 is CASSSTTYEQYF. The CDR3 DNA reads as TGTGCCAGCAGTTCCACGACTTACGAGCAGTACTTC.

The chain employs TRBV7-6 and TRBJ2-7; 7 nucleotides agree with TRBD1. V shed 5 bases and J 4 bases; nucleotides not matched to a gene: 11. The germline V gene has CDR1 SGHVS and CDR2 FNYEAQ. CDR3 size: 15 residues. CDR3 protein: CASSPQGTSGYEQYF. CDR3 sequence (DNA): TGTGCCAGCAGCCCACAGGGGACATCAGGGTACGAGCAGTACTTC.

The rearrangement links TRBV6-1 to TRBJ1-4, with 8 bases identical to TRBD1. The CDR3 loop spans 15 amino acids. Germline loops: CDR1 MNHNS, CDR2 SASEGT. V lost 6 bases to trimming and J lost 10 bases; unmatched junction nucleotides: 13. The CDR3 nucleotides are TGTGCCAGCAGGACGGACAGGGCGCTTATAGGAAAACTGTTTTTT. Its translation: CASRTDRALIGKLFF.

This chain links TRBV7-9 with TRBJ1-4; 9 positions match TRBD1. CDR3 length: 14 residues. Germline assignment: CDR1 SEHNR and CDR2 FQNEAQ (reference sequence). V trimming: 4 bases; J trimming: 6 bases; junction bases outside the gene matches: 3. For the CDR3, the DNA is TGTGCCAGCAGCTCGGGACAGGGCTATGAAAAACTGTTTTTT. Amino acids: CASSSGQGYEKLFF.

The chain couples TRBV28 to TRBJ2-6; 10 nucleotides line up with TRBD2. The V gene end was trimmed by 6 bases and the J gene end by 3 bases; junction bases not matched to a gene: 2. The CDR3 has 15 residues. Per germline, CDR1 MDHEN and CDR2 SYDVKM. The CDR3 sequence is CASRIAGGGANVLTF. In DNA, the CDR3 is TGTGCCAGCAGGATAGCGGGGGGTGGGGCCAACGTCCTGACTTTC.